This TCR beta chain was sequenced during a study of PD-1 blockade in classical Hodgkin lymphoma. Regarding the study as a whole: It was among complete responders that baseline diversity resembled that of newly diagnosed patients.

This CDR3 is 15 amino acids long. The ends were cut back, 1 base at V and 5 bases at J, with 12 bases in the middle. In germline, CDR1 is MNHEY, CDR2 SVGAGI. A note on this clone: The antigen is not known.

Described time point: cycle 4 day 1 (C4D1), after 6 weeks of nivolumab. Relapses following autologous stem cell transplantation were seen in all patients, with brentuximab vedotin exposure varying. Some clones are missing from TCRdb's copy, which holds only in-frame ones; the method was immunoSEQ multiplex PCR. The data show 90,000 or so clones, roughly 78% seen once. V gene TRBV6-5 combines with J gene TRBJ1-5; D is undetermined. This sample comprised peripheral blood mononuclear cells (PBMCs), obtained before the fourth cycle of nivolumab. The TCR comes from a human donor with classical Hodgkin lymphoma. CDR3: CASSYWLGEYQPQHF. CDR3 DNA: TGTGCCAGCAGTTACTGGCTGGGTGAGTATCAGCCCCAGCATTTT.